This entry describes one T cell receptor (beta chain). Germline-derived CDR1 and CDR2 are ENHRY and SYGVKD. V shed 11 bases and J shed 5 bases, with 18 bases lying between them. The CDR3 has 13 amino acids. This entry is derived from a study of early T cells in non-severe SARS-CoV-2 infection. For the study at large: The study sequenced bulk RNA from unsorted whole blood, with chains unpaired.

Individual cDNA molecules carried attached unique molecular identifiers. TCRdb re-called the 5' RACE reads with MiXCR, one entry per CDR3 protein. This sample has fewer than 75,000 distinct CDR3 sequences; roughly 21% occur once, and the top ten carry approximately 15%. Sequenced here: whole blood, sampled at baseline. The TCR comes from an adult who was a healthcare worker with PCR-confirmed SARS-CoV-2 infection or an uninfected control (not recorded which). This rearrangement joins TRBV10-3 to TRBJ1-1; D is unclear. CDR3 nucleotides: TGTGCCGTTATGCCGCCGGATGGAACTGAAGCTTTCTTT. It translates to CAVMPPDGTEAFF.